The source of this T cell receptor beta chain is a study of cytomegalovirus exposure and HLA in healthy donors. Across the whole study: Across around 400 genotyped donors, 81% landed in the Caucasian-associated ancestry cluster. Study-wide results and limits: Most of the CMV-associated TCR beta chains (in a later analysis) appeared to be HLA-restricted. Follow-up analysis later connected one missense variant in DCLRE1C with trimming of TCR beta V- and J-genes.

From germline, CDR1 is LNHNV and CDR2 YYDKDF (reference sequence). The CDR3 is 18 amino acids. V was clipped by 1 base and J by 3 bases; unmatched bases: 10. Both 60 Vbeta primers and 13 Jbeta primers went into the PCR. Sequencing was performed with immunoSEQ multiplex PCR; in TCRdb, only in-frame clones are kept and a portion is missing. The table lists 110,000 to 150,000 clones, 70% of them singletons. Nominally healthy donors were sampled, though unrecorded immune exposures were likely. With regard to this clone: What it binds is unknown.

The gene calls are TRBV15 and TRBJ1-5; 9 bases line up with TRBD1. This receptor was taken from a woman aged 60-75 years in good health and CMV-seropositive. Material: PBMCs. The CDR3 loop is CATSRGDRGRLVNQPQHF. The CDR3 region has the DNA TGTGCCACCAGCAGAGGAGACAGGGGGAGGCTCGTCAATCAGCCCCAGCATTTT. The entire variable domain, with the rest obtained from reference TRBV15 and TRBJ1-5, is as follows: DAMVIQNPRYQVTQFGKPVTLSCSQTLNHNVMYWYQQKSSQAPKLLFHYYDKDFNNEADTPDNFQSRRPNTSFCFLDIRSPGLGDTAMYLCATSRGDRGRLVNQPQHFGDGTRLSIL.